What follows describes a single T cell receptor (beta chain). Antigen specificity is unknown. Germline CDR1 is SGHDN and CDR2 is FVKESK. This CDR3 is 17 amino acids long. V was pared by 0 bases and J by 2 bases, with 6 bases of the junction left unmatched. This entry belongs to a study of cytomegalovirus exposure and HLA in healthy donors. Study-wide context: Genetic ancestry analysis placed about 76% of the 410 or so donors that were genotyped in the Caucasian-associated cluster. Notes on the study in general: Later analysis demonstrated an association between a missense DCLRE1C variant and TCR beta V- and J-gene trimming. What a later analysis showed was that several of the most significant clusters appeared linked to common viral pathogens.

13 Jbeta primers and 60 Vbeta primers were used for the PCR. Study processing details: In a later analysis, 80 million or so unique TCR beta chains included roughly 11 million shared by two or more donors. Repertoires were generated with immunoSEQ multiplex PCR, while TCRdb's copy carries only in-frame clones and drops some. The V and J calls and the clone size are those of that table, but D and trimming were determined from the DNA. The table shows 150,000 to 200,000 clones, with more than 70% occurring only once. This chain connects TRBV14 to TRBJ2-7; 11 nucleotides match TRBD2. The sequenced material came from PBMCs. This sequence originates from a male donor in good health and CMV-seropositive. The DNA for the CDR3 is TGTGCCAGCAGCCAAGAGGTTAGCGGGAGGGGAACCTACGAGCAGTACTTC. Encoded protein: CASSQEVSGRGTYEQYF.